This entry lists 31 T cell receptor beta chains sequenced from one sample in a study of naive and memory T cell subsets. TCR cDNA received a 3' ligated oligonucleotide that carried a UMI. The SP2 primer and nested alpha and beta constant region primers amplified ligated cDNA in four rounds. TCRdb reprocessed the 5' RACE reads with MiXCR, giving one entry per CDR3 protein. The table shows about 62,000 distinct CDR3 sequences, with 6.5% to 9% occurring only once. The source is a female donor in good health.

This clonotype has more than one count but fewer than ten. The chain joins TRBV12-3 or TRBV12-4 to TRBJ2-1; D is unresolved. The V gene lost 4 bases and the J gene lost 6 bases, with 10 bases spanning the gap. This CDR3 spans 13 amino acids. This CDR3 is CASSSTRLNEQFF. CDR3 DNA sequence: TGTGCCAGCAGTTCCACCCGACTCAATGAGCAGTTCTTC.

This clonotype was seen at least ten times. The chain joins TRBV5-1 to TRBJ2-7; D is possibly TRBD1 (6 bases). The CDR3 is 14 residues long. V was clipped by 5 bases and J by 7 bases, with 19 bases between them. The germline CDR1 and CDR2 sequences are SGHRS and YFSETQ. The CDR3, as DNA: TGCGCCAGCAGTCGCTATGGTGAGGGGGATGAGCAGTACTTC. Encoded protein: CASSRYGEGDEQYF.

This clonotype was detected only a few times. The chain joins TRBV12-3 or TRBV12-4 to TRBJ2-2, with TRBD2 as a possible D gene (5 bases). Trimming removed 7 bases from V and 9 bases from J, with 18 bases in between. The length of the CDR3 is 14 residues. The DNA of the CDR3 is TGTGCCAGCACCCTCCCCCCCGGGATCCGGGAGCTGTTTTTT. It is translated as CASTLPPGIRELFF.

This clonotype was picked up a small number of times. CDR3 sequence: CASSSTNYGYTF. The CDR3 coding sequence is TGTGCCAGCAGTTCCACTAACTATGGCTACACCTTC. The chain carries TRBV27 and TRBJ1-2; D ambiguous. The CDR3 runs 12 residues. The V and J ends lost 4 bases and 0 bases respectively, with 3 bases between them. Germline-derived CDR1 and CDR2 are MNHEY and SMNVEV (reference sequence).

The chain has TRBV6-2 or TRBV6-3 and TRBJ2-3; 12 bases line up with TRBD2. V was pared by 3 bases and J by 2 bases, with 6 bases of the junction left unmatched. This CDR3 has 17 amino acids. Germline V CDR1 and CDR2: MNHEY, SVGEGT. The CDR3 coding sequence is TGTGCCAGCAGTTATCGACTAGCGGGGGCCACCACAGATACGCAGTATTTT. Protein: CASSYRLAGATTDTQYF.

This clonotype was picked up many times. The rearrangement joins TRBV6-5 to TRBJ1-1, with TRBD1 matching over 10 bases. V lost 4 bases, J lost 3 bases, and 2 bases stayed unmatched. The CDR3 covers 14 residues. Germline V CDR1 and CDR2: MNHEY, SVGAGI. The CDR3 DNA is TGTGCCAGCAGTTTGGGACAGGGGTACACTGAAGCTTTCTTT. Its protein product is CASSLGQGYTEAFF.

This clonotype appeared a few times. The V gene is TRBV28, the J gene TRBJ2-2, with TRBD2 identical over 7 bases. The junction had 7 bases not matched to a gene; V was cut back by 3 bases and J by 3 bases. CDR3 length equals 16 residues. Per germline, CDR1 MDHEN and CDR2 SYDVKM. The CDR3 nucleotides read TGTGCCAGCAGTTTCGCGACTAGCCCAGACACCGGGGAGCTGTTTTTT. This codes for CASSFATSPDTGELFF. The full variable domain, its missing parts supplied by reference TRBV28 and TRBJ2-2, is DVKVTQSSRYLVKRTGEKVFLECVQDMDHENMFWYRQDPGLGLRLIYFSYDVKMKEKGDIPEGYSVSREKKERFSLILESASTNQTSMYLCASSFATSPDTGELFFGEGSRLTVL.

The gene calls are TRBV28 and TRBJ2-5, with D perhaps being TRBD1 or TRBD2 (6 bases each). CDR1 and CDR2 from the germline V gene are MDHEN and SYDVKM. The V and J ends lost 5 bases and 3 bases respectively, with 7 bases between them. CDR3 length equals 12 residues. In DNA form, the CDR3 reads TGTGCCAGCAGTAGGGGGGAAGAGACCCAGTACTTC. Amino acid sequence: CASSRGEETQYF.

A few counts support this clonotype. The rearrangement joins TRBV15 to TRBJ2-1; 11 bases agree with TRBD2. Germline V gene sequence: CDR1 LNHNV, CDR2 YYDKDF (reference sequence). The CDR3 runs 14 residues. J was trimmed by 9 bases and V by 6 bases; bases with no gene match: 7. The CDR3 reads CATRLAGVRGEQFF. The DNA of the CDR3 is TGTGCCACCAGACTAGCGGGAGTAAGGGGTGAGCAGTTCTTC.

This clonotype was seen more than once but under ten times. The rearrangement uses TRBV6-4 and TRBJ2-1; 14 bases fit TRBD2. Germline assignment: CDR1 MRHNA and CDR2 SNTAGT. The CDR3 consists of 15 residues. J lost 9 bases, V lost 6 bases, and 7 bases had no gene match. The CDR3 region has the DNA TGTGCCAGCAGAATGACTAGCGGGGGGGTCGGTGAGCAGTTCTTC. Translating it yields CASRMTSGGVGEQFF.

With regard to this clonotype: One junction end does not reproduce the germline sequence, and a read error may be involved. The rearrangement joins TRBV18 to TRBJ1-2; TRBD1 is a possible D gene (6 bases). CDR1 is KGHSH and CDR2 is LQKENI in the germline V gene. The CDR3 consists of 15 residues. This CDR3 reads CASTPAGDLNYGYTF. The CDR3 bases are TGTGCCAGCACACCGGCAGGGGACCTAAACTATGGCTACACCTTC.

The V and J genes are TRBV7-9 and TRBJ2-5; 9 bases fit TRBD1. Looked up from germline, CDR1 is SEHNR and CDR2 is FQNEAQ (reference sequence). CDR3 length: 14 amino acids. The ends lost 5 bases at V and 4 bases at J; junction bases unmatched: 5. For the CDR3, the DNA is TGTGCCAGCAGCAGGACAGGGGAGAGAGAGACCCAGTACTTC. Translation: CASSRTGERETQYF.

This clonotype was counted between two and nine times. The rearrangement links TRBV3-1 to TRBJ2-1; TRBD1 agrees at 7 bases. The CDR3 is made up of 15 amino acids. Trimming took 5 bases from V and 12 from J; bases not matched to a gene: 16. In germline, CDR1 is LGHDT, CDR2 YNNKEL (reference sequence). CDR3 residues: CASSEGTVGPKRQFF. The CDR3 region has the DNA TGTGCCAGCAGCGAGGGGACAGTAGGCCCGAAGAGGCAGTTCTTC.

This clonotype was recorded a few times. The V call is TRBV10-3, the J call TRBJ2-3; 12 bases align to TRBD2. The V and J ends lost 4 bases and 4 bases, in that order; junction bases with no gene match: 3. In germline, CDR1 is ENHRY, CDR2 SYGVKD. There are 15 residues in the CDR3. The CDR3 nucleotides are TGTGCCATCAGTGGACTAGCGGGAGTTGCAGATACGCAGTATTTT. Protein sequence: CAISGLAGVADTQYF.

This clonotype showed up many times. The chain employs TRBV28 and TRBJ1-1, with no clear D. Germline loops: CDR1 MDHEN, CDR2 SYDVKM. This CDR3 comprises 12 residues. V was pared by 2 bases and J by 1 base, with 2 bases between. The CDR3 DNA sequence: TGTGCCAGCAGTTTAGCGAACACTGAAGCTTTCTTT. Translated: CASSLANTEAFF. Using reference TRBV28 and TRBJ1-1 for the parts outside the CDR3, the full variable domain is DVKVTQSSRYLVKRTGEKVFLECVQDMDHENMFWYRQDPGLGLRLIYFSYDVKMKEKGDIPEGYSVSREKKERFSLILESASTNQTSMYLCASSLANTEAFFGQGTRLTVV.

This clonotype was recorded many times. CDR3 loop: CASSPDSPPYEQYF. CDR3 in DNA: TGTGCCAGCAGCCCCGACAGTCCACCCTACGAGCAGTACTTC. V and J are TRBV12-3 or TRBV12-4 and TRBJ2-7, with D tentatively TRBD1 (5 bases). The germline V and J ends were trimmed by 6 bases and 2 bases, with 14 bases remaining between them. CDR3 length equals 14 residues.

The V and J genes are TRBV20-1 and TRBJ2-7, with 9 bases matching TRBD2. The CDR3 runs to 14 residues. Trimming removed 2 bases from V and 2 bases from J; junction bases left unmatched: 4. Looked up from germline, CDR1 is DFQATT and CDR2 is SNEGSKA (reference sequence). The CDR3: CSARSLAGTYEQYF. The CDR3 bases are TGCAGTGCTAGATCCCTAGCGGGAACCTACGAGCAGTACTTC.

This clonotype was detected ten times or more. The V gene is TRBV20-1, the J gene TRBJ2-3; TRBD2 matches at 8 bases. CDR1 and CDR2 from the germline V gene are DFQATT and SNEGSKA (reference sequence). This CDR3 has 14 amino acids. The junction had 10 bases not matched to a gene; V was cut back by 5 bases and J by 6 bases. CDR3 nucleotides: TGCAGTGCTCGAACGGGGGGGTACAAGGATACGCAGTATTTT. The encoded protein is CSARTGGYKDTQYF.

The CDR3 region is CASSSDSNTGELFF. CDR3 DNA sequence: TGTGCCAGCAGTTCAGACTCGAACACCGGGGAGCTGTTTTTT. The chain recombines TRBV12-3 or TRBV12-4 with TRBJ2-2; D gene uncertain. CDR3 length: 14 residues. With 4 bases removed from V and 0 bases from J, the gap between germline ends came to 6 bases.

There are many counts of this clonotype. The J gene is TRBJ2-2, the V gene TRBV7-2; 7 positions match TRBD1. Germline CDR1 SGHTA, CDR2 FQGNSA. V gave up 3 bases and J gave up 7 bases; unmatched junction bases: 11. The CDR3 covers 16 residues. CDR3 in DNA: TGTGCCAGCAGCTTTCGACAGGGACGAGGCGGCGGGGAGCTGTTTTTT. The encoded protein is CASSFRQGRGGGELFF.

This clonotype was observed a handful of times. The DNA of the CDR3 is TGCAGTGCTAGACCCTCACCGGGACTAGCGGGGCTGAGCACAGATACGCAGTATTTT. Its protein product is CSARPSPGLAGLSTDTQYF. The rearrangement joins TRBV20-1 to TRBJ2-3; TRBD2 aligns across 13 bases. CDR1 is DFQATT, CDR2 SNEGSKA, per germline (reference sequence). The V and J ends lost 2 bases and 0 bases, in that order; junction bases with no gene match: 11. This CDR3 is built from 19 residues.

V gene TRBV19 combines with J gene TRBJ2-3; TRBD1 matches 7 bases. The germline V gene has CDR1 LNHDA and CDR2 SQIVND (reference sequence). The V segment lost 6 bases and the J segment 7 bases; nucleotides outside the gene matches: 7. This CDR3 is built from 13 residues. CDR3 coding DNA: TGTGCCAGTAGCATGCAGGGGGTCCATACGCAGTATTTT. This gives the protein CASSMQGVHTQYF.

The CDR3 region is CASSQGGSGGASRETQYF. The CDR3 DNA reads TGCGCCAGCAGCCAAGGGGGTAGCGGGGGGGCATCTAGAGAGACCCAGTACTTC. The chain uses TRBV4-1 and TRBJ2-5; 11 bases match TRBD2. The CDR3 is made up of 18 amino acids. Germline V lookup: CDR1 MGHRA, CDR2 YSYEKL. Unmatched junction bases numbered 11, after V lost 1 base and J lost 4 bases.

This chain joins TRBV29-1 and TRBJ2-3, with D unresolved. The CDR3 spans 14 residues. With 4 bases removed from V and 2 bases from J, the gap between germline ends came to 13 bases. Looked up from germline, CDR1 is SQVTM and CDR2 is ANQGSEA. DNA of the CDR3: TGCAGCGTTGCCCCTGGCGGTGTCACAGATACGCAGTATTTT. It encodes CSVAPGGVTDTQYF.

This clonotype has ten or more counts. V is TRBV7-2 and J is TRBJ2-2; 9 bases fit TRBD2. CDR3 length: 17 amino acids. CDR1 is SGHTA, CDR2 FQGNSA, per germline. V was clipped by 5 bases and J by 6 bases; unmatched bases: 13. CDR3 residues: CASSPHGIAGEAGELFF. In DNA, the CDR3 is TGTGCCAGCAGCCCCCACGGGATAGCGGGAGAGGCCGGGGAGCTGTTTTTT.

The chain uses TRBV18 and TRBJ2-1; a possible D gene is TRBD2 (5 bases). Trimming left V 0 bases short and J 3 bases short, with 18 bases between. The CDR3 length is 18 residues. Germline V CDR1 and CDR2: KGHSH, LQKENI. The CDR3 DNA is TGTGCCAGCTCACCACCGAATAGGGCTAGCAGACGCTACAATGAGCAGTTCTTC. Translating gives CASSPPNRASRRYNEQFF.

The chain recombines TRBV19 with TRBJ2-7; the match to TRBD1 covers 7 bases. CDR1 is LNHDA and CDR2 is SQIVND in the germline V gene (reference sequence). V shed 6 bases, J shed 2 bases, and the junction held 10 bases outside the gene matches. The CDR3 spans 15 residues. The CDR3 protein is CASRRTGTATYEQYF. CDR3 bases: TGTGCCAGTAGGAGGACCGGGACAGCCACCTACGAGCAGTACTTC. The full variable domain, its missing parts supplied by reference TRBV19 and TRBJ2-7, is DGGITQSPKYLFRKEGQNVTLSCEQNLNHDAMYWYRQDPGQGLRLIYYSQIVNDFQKGDIAEGYSVSREKKESFPLTVTSAQKNPTAFYLCASRRTGTATYEQYFGPGTRLTVT.

The rearrangement links TRBV6-2 or TRBV6-3 to TRBJ2-7; D gene uncertain. The CDR3 length is 19 residues. V gave up 0 bases and J gave up 3 bases, with 24 bases separating them. Germline V lookup: CDR1 MNHEY, CDR2 SVGEGT. The CDR3 region has the DNA TGTGCCAGCAGTTACTCGCTTTCGACCAGGATAAGCCGGAGCTACGAGCAGTACTTC. Translated, it gives CASSYSLSTRISRSYEQYF.

The chain couples TRBV30 to TRBJ2-5; 8 bases map to TRBD2. CDR1 is GTSNPN and CDR2 is SVGIG in the germline V gene (reference sequence). This CDR3 contains 14 residues. V lost 4 bases and J lost 2; bases outside the gene matches: 6. In DNA form, the CDR3 reads TGTGCCTGGACCTCGGGGGGGATTCAAGAGACCCAGTACTTC. Its protein is CAWTSGGIQETQYF.

This clonotype has a handful of counts. This chain uses TRBV6-4 with TRBJ2-3; TRBD1 matches at 7 bases. The CDR3 spans 14 residues. In germline, CDR1 is MRHNA, CDR2 SNTAGT. J gave up 3 bases and V 3 bases, and 3 bases lay outside the gene matches. Here the CDR3 DNA reads TGTGCCAGCAGTGAGGCGACAGGGACAGATACGCAGTATTTT. This gives the protein CASSEATGTDTQYF.

The table lists this clonotype with many counts. The gene calls are TRBV2 and TRBJ1-2; tentative D call: TRBD1 (6 bases). The V gene's germline CDR1 is SNHLY and CDR2 FYNNEI. The CDR3 is made up of 15 amino acids. V shed 4 bases and J shed 2 bases, with 14 bases lying between them. The CDR3 loop reads CASSVGQSMNYGYTF. The CDR3 DNA reads as TGTGCCAGCAGTGTGGGACAATCCATGAACTATGGCTACACCTTC.